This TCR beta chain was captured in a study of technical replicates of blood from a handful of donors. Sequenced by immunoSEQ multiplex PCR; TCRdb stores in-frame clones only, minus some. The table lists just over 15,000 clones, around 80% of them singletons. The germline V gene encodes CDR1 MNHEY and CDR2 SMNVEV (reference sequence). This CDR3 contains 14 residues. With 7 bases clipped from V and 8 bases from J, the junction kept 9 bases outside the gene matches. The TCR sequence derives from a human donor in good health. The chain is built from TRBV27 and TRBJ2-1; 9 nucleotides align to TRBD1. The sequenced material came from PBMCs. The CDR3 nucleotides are TGTGCCAGCAAGACGGGACAGGGAGTCGATGAGCAGTTCTTC. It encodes CASKTGQGVDEQFF.